The rows below give T cell receptor beta chains drawn from one sample of a study of shared clonotypes between healthy human individuals. The method was immunoSEQ multiplex PCR; TCRdb's version includes in-frame clones alone and lacks a portion of them. The sample has about 92,000 clones, 68% seen once. The sequencing sample was made of memory CD8+ T cells sorted from blood. The receptor source for this set is a man aged 25 to 45 in good health. The CDR3 runs from the conserved cysteine through the conserved F or W. A D gene is named only where the DNA matches it firmly. A row's size may be missing; if present it is once, few, many or a size class.

abundance: .; v_gene: TRBV25-1; j_gene: TRBJ1-4; d_gene: .; len: 12; CDR3nt: TGTGCCAGCAGTGGAACTAATGAAAAACTGTTTTTT; CDR3aa: CASSGTNEKLFF
abundance: .; v_gene: TRBV6-1; j_gene: TRBJ2-5; d_gene: TRBD1; len: 17; CDR3nt: TGTGCCAGCAGTGAAGGTATTCGGGACAGGGGTAGAGAGACCCAGTACTTC; CDR3aa: CASSEGIRDRGRETQYF
abundance: .; v_gene: TRBV4-2; j_gene: TRBJ2-1; d_gene: .; len: 16; CDR3nt: TGTGCCAGCAGCCAAGATGAGCGAGGCTCCTACAATGAGCAGTTCTTC; CDR3aa: CASSQDERGSYNEQFF
abundance: .; v_gene: TRBV6-6; j_gene: TRBJ2-5; d_gene: .; len: 13; CDR3nt: TGTGCCAGCTGCTGGGACGGGATCGAGACCCAGTACTTC; CDR3aa: CASCWDGIETQYF
abundance: .; v_gene: TRBV7-9; j_gene: TRBJ2-3; d_gene: .; len: 15; CDR3nt: TGTGCCAGCAGCCTCGTGGAATCTGGCCCCGATACGCAGTATTTT; CDR3aa: CASSLVESGPDTQYF
abundance: many; v_gene: TRBV10-3; j_gene: TRBJ2-7; d_gene: .; len: 12; CDR3nt: TGTGCCATCAGTGTCCAAGGCTACGAGCAGTACTTC; CDR3aa: CAISVQGYEQYF
abundance: many; v_gene: TRBV18; j_gene: TRBJ2-3; d_gene: TRBD2; len: 17; CDR3nt: TGTGCCAGCTCACCACCGCTACTAGCGGGAGATGCAGATACGCAGTATTTT; CDR3aa: CASSPPLLAGDADTQYF
abundance: .; v_gene: TRBV6-1; j_gene: TRBJ2-7; d_gene: TRBD2; len: 10; CDR3nt: TGTAGTAGCGGGAGATACGAGCAGTACTTC; CDR3aa: CSSGRYEQYF
abundance: once; v_gene: TRBV7-2; j_gene: TRBJ2-7; d_gene: .; len: 16; CDR3nt: TGTGCCAGCAGCTTTCGCCCTTGGGGGGAATCCTACGAGCAGTACTTC; CDR3aa: CASSFRPWGESYEQYF
abundance: .; v_gene: TRBV7-2; j_gene: TRBJ2-7; d_gene: TRBD2; len: 16; CDR3nt: TGTGCCAGCAGCTTAGGAGCTAGCGGGAGATCTTACGAGCAGTACTTC; CDR3aa: CASSLGASGRSYEQYF
abundance: .; v_gene: TRBV28; j_gene: TRBJ2-1; d_gene: .; len: 11; CDR3nt: TGTGCCAGCAGCCGCTTGGGGGAGCAGTTCTTC; CDR3aa: CASSRLGEQFF
abundance: many; v_gene: TRBV10-3; j_gene: TRBJ2-7; d_gene: .; len: 12; CDR3nt: TGTGCCATCTCAACAGACTCCTACGAGCAGTACTTC; CDR3aa: CAISTDSYEQYF
abundance: .; v_gene: TRBV5-6; j_gene: TRBJ2-7; d_gene: .; len: 17; CDR3nt: TGTGCCAGCAGCTTGATCGGGGGCATAAACAGTTTATACGAGCAGTACTTC; CDR3aa: CASSLIGGINSLYEQYF
abundance: .; v_gene: TRBV6-1; j_gene: TRBJ1-5; d_gene: .; len: 13; CDR3nt: TGTGCCAGCAGTGACCTGACAGGCCAGCCCCAGCATTTT; CDR3aa: CASSDLTGQPQHF
abundance: .; v_gene: TRBV28; j_gene: TRBJ2-5; d_gene: TRBD2; len: 15; CDR3nt: TGTGCCAGCAGCATAATAGCGGGAGGAGGAGAGACCCAGTACTTC; CDR3aa: CASSIIAGGGETQYF
abundance: .; v_gene: TRBV29-1; j_gene: TRBJ2-7; d_gene: .; len: 15; CDR3nt: TGCAGCGTTGAAGGGGAGCCGCGGGGCTCCTACGAGCAGTACTTC; CDR3aa: CSVEGEPRGSYEQYF
abundance: .; v_gene: TRBV7-6; j_gene: TRBJ2-1; d_gene: .; len: 14; CDR3nt: TGTGCCAGCAGCCCGAGGGGGGTCGAGGGTGAGCAGTTCTTC; CDR3aa: CASSPRGVEGEQFF
abundance: .; v_gene: TRBV7-3; j_gene: TRBJ2-2; d_gene: .; len: 14; CDR3nt: TGTGCCAGCAGCTCCCCCATGGGAACCGGGGAGCTGTTTTTT; CDR3aa: CASSSPMGTGELFF
abundance: .; v_gene: TRBV4-2; j_gene: TRBJ2-3; d_gene: .; len: 15; CDR3nt: TGTGCCAGCAGCCCGGCCCCCTCCGGCGCAGATACGCAGTATTTT; CDR3aa: CASSPAPSGADTQYF
abundance: .; v_gene: TRBV4-2; j_gene: TRBJ2-6; d_gene: .; len: 18; CDR3nt: TGTGCCAGCAGCTGGGTTCTCAAGGTACAAAGTCGGGCCAACGTCCTGACTTTC; CDR3aa: CASSWVLKVQSRANVLTF